This T cell receptor (beta chain) was profiled in a study of blood T cell repertoires in COVID-19 (dated by TCRdb to between 2020 and 2021). At the level of the whole study: Samples covering the acute and convalescent phases of COVID-19 were provided by collaborators in the United States, Italy and Spain. The material from the prospective study consisted of cDNA or gDNA derived from T cells, B-cell-depleted T cells, or PBMCs. Deeply sampled blood TCRbeta repertoires from subjects exposed to, actively infected with, or recovered from COVID-19 were included in the dataset. The repertoires were released in a freely available public database meant as a resource for research on the immune response to SARS-CoV-2. The samples were drawn from the first 160 participants of the ongoing ImmuneRACE study and from 1,254 subjects provided by 6 global collaborators. A de-identified subject ID, COVID-19 status, age in years and sex were almost always included in the sample metadata. Where available, HLA class I and class II types were obtained from metadata supplied by the sample provider rather than from assay-based typing. General conclusions and limits of the study: The quantity of clinical and demographic metadata differed by source and by participant and was supplied without curation.

V loses 3 bases of germline sequence and J loses 9 bases, and the interval between the two ends is 17 bases. The CDR3, cysteine through phenylalanine, is 15 amino acids long. Solely the CDR3 DNA is kept, with 45 bases framed from the first base. Sequences LNHDA (CDR1) and SQIVND (CDR2) are obtained from the germline V gene (reference sequence). Each collaborating institution followed its own protocols to collect whole blood in K2EDTA tubes. Collaborator samples were shipped for TCRbeta analysis as frozen whole blood, isolated PBMCs, or DNA extracted from either sample type. The immunoSEQ Assay, a bias-controlled multiplex PCR, was used to amplify TCRbeta CDR3 regions from genomic DNA. The original pipeline was this. Nucleated cell counts per sample were estimated from amplification of reference gene primers within the assay. Sequence reads were collapsed and filtered to measure the absolute abundance of every unique TCRbeta CDR3 rearrangement. For each sample, productive Simpson clonality was calculated by taking the square root of Simpson's diversity index across productive rearrangements. The clones in this table, taken by TCRdb from immuneACCESS, are in-frame only. Not every clone is retained; where verified, under half of the shortfall comes from an unresolved V gene, and the cause of the rest is unknown. Clonal size and the V and J genes are those of that table, whereas D and trimming came from the DNA. Counted in this sample were roughly 200,000 clones; around 90% of them appeared once. The top ten clones comprise roughly 6.7% of the sample.

A note on this clone: Its target antigen remains unknown. The input lacks base qualities; no much larger clone sits a single base away.

The chain links TRBV19 with TRBJ1-4; TRBD1 is a possible D gene, resting on 6 matching bases. Material: peripheral blood. The sequence derives from a man aged 35-49 years with acute or convalescent COVID-19. The CDR3 region: CASSMMTGTGQKLFF. The nucleotides read TGTGCCAGTAGTATGATGACAGGAACAGGACAAAAACTGTTTTTT.